Below are 24 T cell receptor beta chains sequenced from a single sample in a study of cytomegalovirus exposure and HLA in healthy donors. The PCR made use of 60 Vbeta and 13 Jbeta primers. Generated by immunoSEQ multiplex PCR, the TCRdb table keeps only in-frame clones and is missing some. The table includes some 160,000 clones, roughly 62% detected once. Sequences were obtained from PBMCs. These receptors were obtained from a man in his sixties in good health and CMV-seronegative.

V and J are TRBV7-2 and TRBJ2-7; D gene unclear. The length of the CDR3 is 14 residues. V gave up 3 bases and J gave up 3 bases, with 12 bases separating them. Germline CDR1 SGHTA, CDR2 FQGNSA. CDR3 in amino acids: CASSFEASIYEQYF. CDR3 bases: TGTGCCAGCAGCTTCGAGGCCTCGATCTACGAGCAGTACTTC.

In its sample, this clone was seen a few times. The chain uses TRBV5-1 and TRBJ1-1, with unresolved D. The CDR3 has 13 residues. V lost 4 bases to trimming and J lost 7 bases, with 14 bases between them. CDR1 is SGHRS, CDR2 YFSETQ, per germline. CDR3 DNA: TGCGCCAGCAGCGAAACCCCGGGAAATGAAGCTTTCTTT. Residues: CASSETPGNEAFF.

This clone occurred once. The genes are TRBV5-1 and TRBJ1-3, with D uncertain. The CDR3 sequence is 15 residues long. Germline V CDR1 and CDR2: SGHRS, YFSETQ. Trimming took 8 bases from V and 4 from J, leaving 19 bases between them. The CDR3 coding sequence is TGCGCCAGTACGGACTCATCTGGCTCCGGAAACACCATATATTTT. Translation: CASTDSSGSGNTIYF.

This clone was picked up a small number of times. The chain joins TRBV18 to TRBJ1-5; TRBD1 aligns across 12 bases. The ends lost 4 bases at V and 2 bases at J; junction bases unmatched: 6. Germline V CDR1 and CDR2: KGHSH, LQKENI. The CDR3 has 17 residues. CDR3 in DNA: TGTGCCAGCTCACTAGGGACAGGGGGCGCACGCAATCAGCCCCAGCATTTT. This translates into CASSLGTGGARNQPQHF.

Regarding this clone: Other DNA sequences in this specimen translate into the identical CDR3. V is TRBV28 and J is TRBJ2-7; the match to TRBD1 covers 11 bases. CDR3 length: 14 amino acids. The J segment lost 4 bases and the V segment lost 5 bases, leaving 4 bases of the junction unmatched. Germline V CDR1 and CDR2: MDHEN, SYDVKM. The CDR3 nucleotides read TGTGCCAGCAGTATGGACAGGGGGCGATACGAGCAGTACTTC. Translation: CASSMDRGRYEQYF.

The chain links TRBV27 to TRBJ1-5; TRBD1 matches 8 bases. The junction had 5 bases not matched to a gene; V was cut back by 2 bases and J by 5 bases. CDR1 MNHEY and CDR2 SMNVEV come from the germline V gene (reference sequence). The CDR3 covers 15 residues. The CDR3 DNA reads TGTGCCAGCAGTTTAGGACAGGGTGCGCATCAGCCCCAGCATTTT. It codes for CASSLGQGAHQPQHF.

This clone was seen just once. The chain joins TRBV6-1 to TRBJ2-7; D remains unclear. This CDR3 comprises 14 residues. The ends were cut back, 4 bases at V and 0 bases at J, with 10 bases in the middle. Germline-derived CDR1 and CDR2 are MNHNS and SASEGT. The chain's CDR3 is CASSARPSSYEQYF. In DNA form, the CDR3 reads TGTGCCAGCAGTGCTCGGCCTAGCTCCTACGAGCAGTACTTC.

This chain connects TRBV18 to TRBJ2-5; a weak D match, TRBD1 (6 bases). V gave up 4 bases and J gave up 2 bases, with 11 bases separating them. This CDR3 is 14 amino acids long. CDR1 is KGHSH and CDR2 is LQKENI in the germline V gene. CDR3 in DNA: TGTGCCAGCTCACTTCAGGGGCCACAAGAGACCCAGTACTTC. Protein: CASSLQGPQETQYF.

This clone has only one observation. The V gene is TRBV29-1, the J gene TRBJ2-5; 7 nucleotides agree with TRBD1. TRBJ2-7 matches the DNA end more closely, so the J call is doubtful. Germline CDR1 SQVTM, CDR2 ANQGSEA. The length of the CDR3 is 12 residues. The chain's CDR3 is CSVGQGRGEQYF. In nucleotides, the CDR3 is TGCAGCGTTGGACAGGGAAGAGGCGAGCAGTACTTC.

This sequence joins TRBV5-1 and TRBJ1-3, with TRBD1 matching over 7 bases. CDR3 length: 16 amino acids. CDR1 is SGHRS and CDR2 is YFSETQ in the germline V gene. The trim removed 0 bases at V and 2 bases at J, leaving 5 bases unmatched. The DNA of the CDR3 is TGCGCCAGCAGCTTGGGACAGGGATCCACTGGAAACACCATATATTTT. Amino acids: CASSLGQGSTGNTIYF.

This chain connects TRBV19 to TRBJ1-5; TRBD1 might be the D (5 bases). The V end lost 1 base, the J end lost 3 bases, and 10 bases lay between the germline ends. CDR1 and CDR2 (germline): LNHDA, SQIVND (reference sequence). The CDR3 loop spans 15 amino acids. The CDR3 coding sequence is TGTGCCAGTAGTATAGCGGGGGATGCCAATCAGCCCCAGCATTTT. Translating it yields CASSIAGDANQPQHF.

This clone was recorded a few times. The V call is TRBV28, the J call TRBJ2-1; 7 bases fit TRBD2. This CDR3 region has 15 residues. In germline, CDR1 is MDHEN, CDR2 SYDVKM. Germline trimming cut 3 bases from V and 2 bases from J; bases unmatched to any gene: 4. This chain's CDR3 is CASSFGSGPYNEQFF. CDR3 in DNA: TGTGCCAGCAGTTTTGGTAGCGGGCCCTACAATGAGCAGTTCTTC.

The gene calls are TRBV7-6 and TRBJ2-3, with 8 bases aligning to TRBD2. The CDR3 runs 15 residues. In germline, CDR1 is SGHVS, CDR2 FNYEAQ. The V segment lost 5 bases and the J segment 0 bases; nucleotides outside the gene matches: 4. The CDR3 spells CASSLSGISTDTQYF. In DNA form, the CDR3 reads TGTGCCAGCAGCCTTAGCGGGATCAGCACAGATACGCAGTATTTT.

J is TRBJ2-7 and V is TRBV6-6; 11 nucleotides agree with TRBD2. The CDR3 is 15 amino acids. After removal of 6 bases from V and 1 base from J, the junction contained 5 bases not matched to a gene. The germline CDR1 and CDR2 sequences are MNHNY and SVGAGI (reference sequence). The CDR3 reads CASSFGTSGSYEQYF. The CDR3 DNA is TGTGCCAGCAGCTTTGGGACTAGCGGATCCTACGAGCAGTACTTC.

The rearrangement joins TRBV19 to TRBJ1-5, with TRBD1 identical over 9 bases. V shed 10 bases, J shed 6 bases, and the junction held 7 bases outside the gene matches. The germline V gene encodes CDR1 LNHDA and CDR2 SQIVND (reference sequence). The length of the CDR3 is 13 residues. Written as DNA, the CDR3 is TGTGCCACCACGGGACAGGGCGGTCAGCCCCAGCATTTT. Translated: CATTGQGGQPQHF.

V usage is TRBV7-8 and J usage is TRBJ1-1, with TRBD1 as a possible D gene (5 bases). This CDR3 region has 15 residues. V was clipped by 0 bases and J by 4 bases, with 12 bases between them. Germline loops: CDR1 SGHVS, CDR2 FQNEAQ. The CDR3 is CASSLAREGGTEAFF. The CDR3 nucleotides read TGTGCCAGCAGCTTAGCCAGGGAGGGTGGCACTGAAGCTTTCTTT.

This clone was seen a few times. The chain uses TRBV6-1 and TRBJ1-1, with D unresolved. Deletions cut 4 bases from V and 2 bases from J, with 11 bases between. Germline V gives CDR1 MNHNS, CDR2 SASEGT. This CDR3 is built from 14 residues. CDR3 nucleotide sequence: TGTGCCAGCAGTGTCACGGTTATTAACACTGAAGCTTTCTTT. It yields the protein CASSVTVINTEAFF.

J is TRBJ1-1 and V is TRBV7-8; D is unresolved. The CDR3 extends over 12 amino acids. CDR1 is SGHVS, CDR2 FQNEAQ, per germline. Trimming took 8 bases from V and 5 from J, leaving 12 bases between them. This chain's CDR3 is CASSRAGTEAFF. The CDR3 DNA reads TGTGCCAGCTCCCGGGCGGGAACTGAAGCTTTCTTT.

V is TRBV10-2 and J is TRBJ2-5, with 14 bases identical to TRBD2. The V and J ends lost 6 bases and 13 bases, in that order; junction bases with no gene match: 13. The CDR3 sequence is 15 residues long. Germline V gene lookup returns CDR1 WSHSY and CDR2 SAAADI. The DNA for the CDR3 is TGCGCCAGCAGCGCCGAGACTAGCGGGGGGGTTAGGAGGTACTTC. Its protein product is CASSAETSGGVRRYF.

This chain uses TRBV6-5 with TRBJ2-5; 9 bases agree with TRBD2. CDR1 and CDR2 from the germline V gene are MNHEY and SVGAGI. CDR3 length equals 14 residues. V was pared by 6 bases and J by 1 base, with 3 bases of the junction left unmatched. CDR3: CASRPSGAQETQYF. The CDR3, as DNA: TGTGCCAGCAGGCCTAGCGGGGCCCAAGAGACCCAGTACTTC.

This clone was seen a handful of times. V and J are TRBV7-3 and TRBJ1-1; no clear D. From germline, CDR1 is SGHTA and CDR2 FQGTGA. V shed 3 bases and J shed 1 base, with 6 bases lying between them. This CDR3 has 13 residues. The CDR3 region has the DNA TGTGCCAGCAGCTTTGGAGGGAACACTGAAGCTTTCTTT. Residues: CASSFGGNTEAFF.

In regard to this clone: One junction end disagrees with the germline gene, perhaps due to a read error. This chain links TRBV20-1 with TRBJ1-6; 7 bases match TRBD1. Germline CDR1 DFQATT, CDR2 SNEGSKA (reference sequence). The CDR3 spans 10 residues. CDR3 amino acids: CSASGTVTEF. CDR3 nucleotides: TGCAGTGCTAGCGGGACAGTGACAGAGTTT.

This clone was counted a few times. The genes are TRBV5-6 and TRBJ1-4; D is possibly TRBD1 (5 bases). Germline lookup yields CDR1 SGHDT and CDR2 YYEEEE. The V and J ends lost 1 base and 11 bases respectively, with 15 bases between them. CDR3 size: 14 residues. The CDR3 DNA reads as TGTGCCAGCAGCTTGCGTGGATCAGGGTTGAAACTGTTTTTT. Residues: CASSLRGSGLKLFF.

V and J are TRBV19 and TRBJ1-1, with 9 nucleotides matching TRBD1. This CDR3 is 14 amino acids long. V shed 4 bases, J shed 1 base, and the junction held 1 base outside the gene matches. Germline V lookup: CDR1 LNHDA, CDR2 SQIVND (reference sequence). DNA of the CDR3: TGTGCCAGTAGTAGGGACAGGGCGAACACTGAAGCTTTCTTT. Residues: CASSRDRANTEAFF.